This T cell receptor (beta chain) is drawn from a study of cytomegalovirus exposure and HLA in healthy donors. The donors (healthy individuals) were bone marrow donors. The PCR was carried out with 60 Vbeta primers and 13 Jbeta primers. Data came from immunoSEQ multiplex PCR; TCRdb stores just in-frame clones and leaves some out. The sample includes roughly 140,000 clones, around 82% of them seen just once. Worth noting for this clone: Its antigen is unknown.

Findings and limits, study-wide: According to an earlier analysis, most TCR beta V segments yielded productive rearrangements about 87% or about 30% of the time. Later analysis identified a missense DCLRE1C variant that was linked to TCR beta V- and J-gene trimming. As confirmed in vitro, three CMV-associated chains were specific for CMV antigens.

Germline V gene lookup returns CDR1 KGHSH and CDR2 LQKENI. V was trimmed by 1 base and J by 0 bases, leaving 9 bases between them. The CDR3 length is 15 residues. Input material: PBMCs. The sequence came from a middle-aged man in good health and CMV-seropositive. The chain combines TRBV18 with TRBJ1-1; D remains ambiguous. CDR3 nucleotide sequence: TGTGCCAGCTCACCACTAGCCAGTCTGAACACTGAAGCTTTCTTT. Translated, it gives CASSPLASLNTEAFF.